Presented here are 17 T cell receptor beta chains from one specimen sequenced in a study of T cells in localized non-small cell lung cancer. Clones were read by immunoSEQ multiplex PCR, and TCRdb kept only the in-frame ones, dropping some. The table records about 52,000 clones, around 86% of them present only once. This material consisted of PBMCs, taken before any cancer treatment. Receptors originate from a female donor with stage II lung adenocarcinoma.

The CDR3 nucleotides are TGTGCCAGCATCTTCAGGGAAGGTTTCACTGAAGCTTTCTTT. This encodes CASIFREGFTEAFF. V is TRBV6-5 and J is TRBJ1-1; the D gene is possibly TRBD1 (5 bases). Trimming removed 7 bases at V and 4 bases at J, with 16 bases between. The germline CDR1 and CDR2 sequences are MNHEY and SVGAGI. The length of the CDR3 is 14 residues.

The chain is built from TRBV5-1 and TRBJ2-1; 10 bases align to TRBD2. Unmatched junction bases numbered 6, after V lost 0 bases and J lost 6 bases. Germline CDR1 reads SGHRS; CDR2 reads YFSETQ. The CDR3 covers 16 residues. DNA for the CDR3: TGCGCCAGCAGCTTGGAGGGAGCGGGGGGGCGCAATGAGCAGTTCTTC. The encoded protein is CASSLEGAGGRNEQFF.

The chain links TRBV27 to TRBJ1-4, with D unclear. The germline gives CDR1 MNHEY, CDR2 SMNVEV (reference sequence). The CDR3 runs to 16 residues. V lost 1 base to trimming and J lost 8 bases, with 17 bases between them. CDR3 in DNA: TGTGCCAGCAGTTTATATTGGAACCGGGCATCGGAAAAACTGTTTTTT. Translation gives CASSLYWNRASEKLFF.

This clone came up once. Here the CDR3 reads CAIPIMSSRELFF. For the CDR3, the DNA is TGTGCCATCCCGATAATGAGTAGCAGGGAGCTGTTTTTT. The J gene is TRBJ2-2, the V gene TRBV10-3; the D is unclear. Germline V gene lookup returns CDR1 ENHRY and CDR2 SYGVKD. This CDR3 is built from 13 residues. Trimming removed 8 bases at V and 9 bases at J, with 16 bases between.

The V gene is TRBV13, the J gene TRBJ2-2; D is undetermined. V was pared by 3 bases and J by 2 bases, with 4 bases between. Germline CDR1 is PRHDT and CDR2 is FYEKMQ (reference sequence). CDR3 length equals 13 residues. CDR3 residues: CASSFSNTGELFF. CDR3 nucleotide sequence: TGTGCCAGCAGCTTTAGCAACACCGGGGAGCTGTTTTTT. Full variable domain (remainder filled in from reference TRBV13 and TRBJ2-2): AAGVIQSPRHLIKEKRETATLKCYPIPRHDTVYWYQQGPGQDPQFLISFYEKMQSDKGSIPDRFSAQQFSDYHSELNMSSLELGDSALYFCASSFSNTGELFFGEGSRLTVL.

The table lists this clone with a count of one. The rearrangement joins TRBV11-2 to TRBJ2-5; D may match TRBD1 or TRBD2 (5 bases each). V was clipped by 0 bases and J by 4 bases, with 9 bases between them. From germline, CDR1 is SGHAT and CDR2 FQNNGV. The length of the CDR3 is 14 residues. The CDR3 spells CASSLDPGRETQYF. CDR3 in DNA: TGTGCCAGCAGCTTAGATCCGGGGCGAGAGACCCAGTACTTC. Full variable domain (missing parts from reference TRBV11-2 and TRBJ2-5): EAGVAQSPRYKIIEKRQSVAFWCNPISGHATLYWYQQILGQGPKLLIQFQNNGVVDDSQLPKDRFSAERLKGVDSTLKIQPAKLEDSAVYLCASSLDPGRETQYFGPGTRLLVL.

The rearrangement uses TRBV19 and TRBJ2-5; no clear D gene. V lost 3 bases, J lost 4 bases, and 12 bases lay in between. The CDR3 runs to 14 residues. Germline CDR1 and CDR2: LNHDA and SQIVND (reference sequence). The CDR3 loop reads CASSIRHPRETQYF. Here the CDR3 DNA reads TGTGCCAGTAGTATCAGACACCCGAGAGAGACCCAGTACTTC.

This clone has just a few counts. The chain has TRBV11-2 and TRBJ1-3, with D possibly TRBD1 on 6 matching bases. Trimming left V 3 bases short and J 3 bases short, with 18 bases between. Germline values: CDR1 SGHAT, CDR2 FQNNGV. The length of the CDR3 is 17 residues. CDR3 DNA sequence: TGTGCCAGCAGCTTTAACTCAGGGGAATGGGATGGAAACACCATATATTTT. It is translated as CASSFNSGEWDGNTIYF.

The chain links TRBV12-5 to TRBJ2-7; D gene ambiguous. In germline, CDR1 is LGHNT, CDR2 FRNRAP. This CDR3 has 12 amino acids. The V end was cut by 0 bases, the J end by 5 bases, with 5 bases between. Here the CDR3 reads CASGLVRNEQYF. CDR3 DNA sequence: TGTGCTAGTGGTTTGGTACGTAACGAGCAGTACTTC.

The chain has TRBV6-1 and TRBJ2-7, with D perhaps matching TRBD2 (6 bases). The germline V gene has CDR1 MNHNS and CDR2 SASEGT. The CDR3 spans 14 residues. V lost 9 bases and J 0 bases, leaving 15 bases between the germline ends. Written as DNA, the CDR3 is TGTGCCAGTGAGCGGGTTCTAAGCTCCTACGAGCAGTACTTC. Residues: CASERVLSSYEQYF.

This sequence joins TRBV5-1 and TRBJ1-5; D uncertain. CDR1 is SGHRS and CDR2 is YFSETQ in the germline V gene. Trimming left V 0 bases short and J 0 bases short, with 7 bases between. The CDR3 runs to 15 residues. In DNA, the CDR3 is TGCGCCAGCAGCTTGGGAATTAATAGCAATCAGCCCCAGCATTTT. Its protein product is CASSLGINSNQPQHF.

This chain connects TRBV28 to TRBJ1-2; D is perhaps TRBD1 (6 bases). Trimming cost V 8 bases and J 3 bases, with 19 bases left between them. From germline, CDR1 is MDHEN and CDR2 SYDVKM. The CDR3 totals 15 residues. The DNA for the CDR3 is TGTGCCAGCTGGGGAAAGGGGGAGGGAGACTATGGCTACACCTTC. Its translation is CASWGKGEGDYGYTF.

The chain recombines TRBV6-6 with TRBJ1-4; no firm D call. The CDR3 sequence is 14 residues long. Trimming pared 3 bases from V and 4 bases from J, leaving 9 bases between. Per the germline V gene, CDR1 is MNHNY and CDR2 is SVGAGI (reference sequence). CDR3 loop: CASSYSASNEKLFF. The CDR3, as DNA: TGTGCCAGCAGTTATTCGGCAAGTAATGAAAAACTGTTTTTT.

The V call is TRBV27, the J call TRBJ1-5; D is uncertain. The CDR3 sequence is 16 residues long. Trimming cost V 0 bases and J 2 bases, with 11 bases left between them. CDR1 is MNHEY, CDR2 SMNVEV, per germline (reference sequence). This CDR3 reads CASSLSGNMGNQPQHF. For the CDR3, the DNA is TGTGCCAGCAGTTTATCGGGGAACATGGGCAATCAGCCCCAGCATTTT.

This clone occurred a few times. The V and J genes are TRBV27 and TRBJ1-4; D remains unclear. The V end was cut by 3 bases, the J end by 8 bases, with 10 bases between. The germline CDR1 and CDR2 sequences are MNHEY and SMNVEV (reference sequence). This CDR3 is built from 13 residues. As DNA, the CDR3 is TGTGCCAGCAGTTTTTCGGGTTACGAAAAACTGTTTTTT. The encoded protein is CASSFSGYEKLFF. The full variable domain, in which reference TRBV27 and TRBJ1-4 provide the parts outside the CDR3, is EAQVTQNPRYLITVTGKKLTVTCSQNMNHEYMSWYRQDPGLGLRQIYYSMNVEVTDKGDVPEGYKVSRKEKRNFPLILESPSPNQTSLYFCASSFSGYEKLFFGSGTQLSVL.

CDR3 sequence reads: CASSYSGRGPYNEQFF. CDR3 in DNA: TGTGCCAGCAGTTACTCGGGGCGGGGGCCCTACAATGAGCAGTTCTTC. This chain uses TRBV6-5 with TRBJ2-1, with D possibly matching TRBD2 (7 bases). Per the germline V gene, CDR1 is MNHEY and CDR2 is SVGAGI. Trimming shortened V by 0 bases and J by 2 bases, and 11 bases separated the two germline ends. This CDR3 is built from 16 residues.

This clone was picked up many times. The rearrangement links TRBV4-1 to TRBJ1-6; TRBD1 aligns across 7 bases. This CDR3 contains 13 residues. Per germline, CDR1 MGHRA and CDR2 YSYEKL. The V segment lost 4 bases and the J segment 17 bases; nucleotides outside the gene matches: 11. The CDR3 protein is CASSPSRDSTVHF. In nucleotides, the CDR3 is TGCGCCAGCAGCCCTTCCCGGGACAGTACGGTCCACTTT.